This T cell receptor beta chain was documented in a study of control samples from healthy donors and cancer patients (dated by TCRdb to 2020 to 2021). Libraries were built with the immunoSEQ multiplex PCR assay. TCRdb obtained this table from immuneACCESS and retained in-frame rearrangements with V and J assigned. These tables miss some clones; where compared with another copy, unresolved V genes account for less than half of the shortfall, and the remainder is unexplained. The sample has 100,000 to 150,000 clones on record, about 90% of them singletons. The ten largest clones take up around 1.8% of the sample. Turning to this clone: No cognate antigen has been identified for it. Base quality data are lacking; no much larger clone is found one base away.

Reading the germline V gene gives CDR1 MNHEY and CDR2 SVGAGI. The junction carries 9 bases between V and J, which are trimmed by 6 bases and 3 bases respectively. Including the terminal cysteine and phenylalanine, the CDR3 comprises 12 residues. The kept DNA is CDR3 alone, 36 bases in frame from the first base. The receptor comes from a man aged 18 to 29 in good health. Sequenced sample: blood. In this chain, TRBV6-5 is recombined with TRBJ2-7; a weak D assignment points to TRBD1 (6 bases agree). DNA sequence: TGTGCCAGCAGGGACAGCGGCTACGAGCAGTACTTC. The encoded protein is CASRDSGYEQYF.